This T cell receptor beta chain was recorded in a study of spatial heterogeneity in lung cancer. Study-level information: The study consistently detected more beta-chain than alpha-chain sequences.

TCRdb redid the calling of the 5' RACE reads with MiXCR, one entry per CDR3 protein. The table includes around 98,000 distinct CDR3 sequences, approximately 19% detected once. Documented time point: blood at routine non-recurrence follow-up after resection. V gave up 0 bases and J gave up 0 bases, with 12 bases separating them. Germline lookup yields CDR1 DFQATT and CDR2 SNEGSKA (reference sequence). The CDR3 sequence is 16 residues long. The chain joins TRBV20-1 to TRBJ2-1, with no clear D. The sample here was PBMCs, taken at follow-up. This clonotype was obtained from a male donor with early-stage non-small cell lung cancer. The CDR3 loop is CSARDAVLSSYNEQFF. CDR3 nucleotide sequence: TGCAGTGCTAGAGATGCAGTTTTAAGCTCCTACAATGAGCAGTTCTTC.